The 19 T cell receptor beta chains below come from one sample, sequenced in a study of CD8 T cells in Susac syndrome. With random hexamers, 0.5 to 1 ug RNA was reverse transcribed. TCRdb itself ran the immunoSEQ multiplex PCR reads through MiXCR, one entry per CDR3 protein. The sample contains 150,000 to 200,000 distinct CDR3 sequences, roughly 96% of which appear only once. Sequencing was performed on CD4+ T cells from PBMCs. The receptors come from a human donor with multiple sclerosis.

The rearrangement links TRBV29-1 to TRBJ2-3, with D possibly TRBD2 on 6 matching bases. The CDR3 runs 13 residues. V dropped 4 bases and J dropped 6 bases, with 14 bases sitting between them. Germline V gene lookup returns CDR1 SQVTM and CDR2 ANQGSEA. CDR3 sequence (DNA): TGCAGCGTTGCACGGGACTCCGCTGATACGCAGTATTTT. This encodes CSVARDSADTQYF.

V gene TRBV10-3 combines with J gene TRBJ2-5, with TRBD2 as a possible D gene (6 bases). Germline-derived CDR1 and CDR2 are ENHRY and SYGVKD. The CDR3 runs 14 residues. V gave up 2 bases and J gave up 5 bases, with 12 bases separating them. This CDR3 is CAISEDRRGETQYF. CDR3 DNA: TGTGCCATCAGTGAGGACCGACGGGGGGAGACCCAGTACTTC.

The chain carries TRBV28 and TRBJ2-3; D remains unclear. Germline CDR1 MDHEN, CDR2 SYDVKM. V was shortened by 1 base and J by 2 bases, with 10 bases between the two germline ends. The length of the CDR3 is 15 residues. As DNA, the CDR3 is TGTGCCAGCAGTTTATTCGTGACAATCACAGATACGCAGTATTTT. It specifies CASSLFVTITDTQYF.

CDR3 protein: CASSVGGLSNQPQHF. DNA for the CDR3: TGTGCCAGCAGCGTAGGGGGACTGAGCAATCAGCCCCAGCATTTT. The chain recombines TRBV9 with TRBJ1-5; tentative D call: TRBD1 (5 bases). V lost 0 bases to trimming and J lost 1 base, with 8 bases between them. The CDR3 runs 15 residues. Germline V CDR1 and CDR2: SGDLS, YYNGEE.

The chain combines TRBV20-1 with TRBJ1-1; no definite D call. Looked up from germline, CDR1 is DFQATT and CDR2 is SNEGSKA (reference sequence). V was clipped by 3 bases and J by 0 bases, with 11 bases between them. CDR3 length equals 14 residues. The CDR3 DNA sequence: TGCAGTGCTAGCAGAGGTTCCCTGAACACTGAAGCTTTCTTT. This encodes CSASRGSLNTEAFF.

The chain couples TRBV15 to TRBJ2-4; a weak D match, TRBD1 (6 bases). This CDR3 region has 14 residues. Germline V lookup: CDR1 LNHNV, CDR2 YYDKDF (reference sequence). The V end lost 5 bases, the J end lost 2 bases, and 10 bases lay between the germline ends. CDR3 protein: CATSPTGTKNIQYF. The DNA of the CDR3 is TGTGCCACCAGCCCTACAGGGACCAAAAACATTCAGTACTTC.

CDR3 DNA sequence: TGTGCCAGCTCGGGGACTAGCGGTACCACAGATACGCAGTATTTT. Translating gives CASSGTSGTTDTQYF. V usage is TRBV18 and J usage is TRBJ2-3; TRBD2 matches at 11 bases. Per the germline V gene, CDR1 is KGHSH and CDR2 is LQKENI. The CDR3 consists of 15 residues. The V gene end was trimmed by 6 bases and the J gene end by 2 bases; junction bases not matched to a gene: 4.

This clonotype is a singleton in its sample. The chain employs TRBV5-1 and TRBJ1-1; D is unresolved. CDR1 is SGHRS, CDR2 YFSETQ, per germline. The CDR3 loop spans 14 amino acids. The V end lost 0 bases, the J end lost 4 bases, and 10 bases lay between the germline ends. The CDR3 nucleotides are TGCGCCAGCAGCTTGGCCTCCCCGAGCACTGAAGCTTTCTTT. Protein: CASSLASPSTEAFF.

The rearrangement links TRBV18 to TRBJ1-2, with no clear D. The V gene's germline CDR1 is KGHSH and CDR2 LQKENI. The V end was cut by 5 bases, the J end by 2 bases, with 15 bases between. This CDR3 is 15 amino acids long. CDR3 loop: CASSVLAGENYGYTF. Here the CDR3 DNA reads TGTGCCAGCTCAGTCCTAGCCGGAGAAAACTATGGCTACACCTTC.

The chain carries TRBV6-1 and TRBJ2-7, with 8 positions matching TRBD2. This CDR3 is 16 amino acids long. From germline, CDR1 is MNHNS and CDR2 SASEGT. J lost 4 bases, V lost 7 bases, and 15 bases had no gene match. This CDR3 is CASNRAGEPNTYEQYF. CDR3 sequence (DNA): TGTGCCAGCAACCGAGCGGGAGAGCCAAATACGTACGAGCAGTACTTC.

The chain has TRBV7-9 and TRBJ1-2; D is unresolved. CDR1 is SEHNR and CDR2 is FQNEAQ in the germline V gene (reference sequence). The V gene lost 4 bases and the J gene lost 0 bases, with 9 bases spanning the gap. The CDR3 loop spans 14 amino acids. Here the CDR3 reads CASSWDRANYGYTF. The CDR3 coding sequence is TGTGCCAGCAGCTGGGATCGGGCTAACTATGGCTACACCTTC.

J is TRBJ2-1 and V is TRBV14; 9 bases are shared with TRBD2. V lost 6 bases, J lost 5 bases, and 2 bases stayed unmatched. The CDR3 is 13 amino acids. CDR1 and CDR2 (germline): SGHDN, FVKESK. The CDR3 DNA reads as TGTGCCAGCAGGACTAGCGGTAACAATGAGCAGTTCTTC. Translated, it gives CASRTSGNNEQFF.

In its sample, this clonotype was seen once. The J gene is TRBJ1-1, the V gene TRBV29-1; 8 positions match TRBD1. V was pared by 7 bases and J by 5 bases, with 15 bases of the junction left unmatched. Germline CDR1 is SQVTM and CDR2 is ANQGSEA. CDR3 length: 15 amino acids. CDR3 in amino acids: CSAFAGQGIITEAFF. The DNA of the CDR3 is TGCAGCGCGTTCGCCGGACAGGGAATTATTACTGAAGCTTTCTTT.

The chain uses TRBV30 and TRBJ1-2; weak D call: TRBD1 (5 bases). Germline CDR1 is GTSNPN and CDR2 is SVGIG (reference sequence). CDR3 length equals 15 residues. Trimming cost V 3 bases and J 2 bases, with 16 bases left between them. The CDR3 region is CAWRIGGEANYGYTF. CDR3 coding DNA: TGTGCCTGGAGGATTGGGGGAGAGGCCAACTATGGCTACACCTTC.

The V and J genes are TRBV20-1 and TRBJ2-3; D call uncertain. CDR3 size: 13 residues. Germline V lookup: CDR1 DFQATT, CDR2 SNEGSKA (reference sequence). V shed 2 bases and J shed 5 bases, with 11 bases lying between them. The CDR3 is CSARPPTRDTQYF. DNA of the CDR3: TGCAGTGCTAGACCTCCGACCCGAGATACGCAGTATTTT.

The chain joins TRBV5-1 to TRBJ1-1; 11 bases align to TRBD1. The junction had 6 bases not matched to a gene; V was cut back by 5 bases and J by 6 bases. Germline V gene lookup returns CDR1 SGHRS and CDR2 YFSETQ. The CDR3 runs 14 residues. The CDR3 is CASRAGTGGPEAFF. The CDR3, as DNA: TGCGCCAGCAGGGCCGGGACAGGGGGACCTGAAGCTTTCTTT.

This sequence joins TRBV7-9 and TRBJ2-3, with D perhaps matching TRBD1 (5 bases). CDR3 length: 17 residues. Trimming took off 5 bases at V and 0 bases at J, with 18 bases between the two ends. Germline lookup yields CDR1 SEHNR and CDR2 FQNEAQ (reference sequence). The CDR3 nucleotides are TGTGCCAGCAGCCCCATTGGGTTGGGGCTAAGCACAGATACGCAGTATTTT. It translates to CASSPIGLGLSTDTQYF.

The V call is TRBV29-1, the J call TRBJ2-3, with D possibly matching TRBD2 (5 bases). The CDR3 totals 13 residues. The V end lost 3 bases, the J end lost 5 bases, and 12 bases lay between the germline ends. The germline V gene has CDR1 SQVTM and CDR2 ANQGSEA. The CDR3 reads CSVESGWEDTQYF. In nucleotides, the CDR3 is TGCAGCGTTGAGTCGGGATGGGAAGATACGCAGTATTTT.

This chain links TRBV3-1 with TRBJ2-1; TRBD2 matches 7 bases. The CDR3 loop spans 13 amino acids. The germline V gene has CDR1 LGHDT and CDR2 YNNKEL (reference sequence). Germline trimming cut 5 bases from V and 7 bases from J; bases unmatched to any gene: 5. CDR3 nucleotides: TGTGCCAGCAGCAAGGGACTACCGAATGAGCAGTTCTTC. As protein: CASSKGLPNEQFF.